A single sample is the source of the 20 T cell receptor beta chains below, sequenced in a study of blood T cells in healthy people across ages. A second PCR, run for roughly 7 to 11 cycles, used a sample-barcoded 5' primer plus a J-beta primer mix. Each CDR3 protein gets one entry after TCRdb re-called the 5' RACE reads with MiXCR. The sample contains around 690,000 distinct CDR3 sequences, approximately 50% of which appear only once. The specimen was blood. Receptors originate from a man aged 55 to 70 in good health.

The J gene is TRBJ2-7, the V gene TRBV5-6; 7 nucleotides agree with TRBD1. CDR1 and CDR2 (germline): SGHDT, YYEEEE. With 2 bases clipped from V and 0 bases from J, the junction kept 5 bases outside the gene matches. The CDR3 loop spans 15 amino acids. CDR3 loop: CASSFMAGGSYEQYF. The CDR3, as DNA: TGTGCCAGCAGCTTTATGGCAGGGGGCTCCTACGAGCAGTACTTC.

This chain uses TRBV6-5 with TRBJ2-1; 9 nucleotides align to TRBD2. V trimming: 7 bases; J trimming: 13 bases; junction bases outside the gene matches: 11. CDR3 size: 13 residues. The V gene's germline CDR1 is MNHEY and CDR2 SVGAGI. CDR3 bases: TGTGCCAGCACGCAAACCGGGACTAGCTTTCAGTTCTTC. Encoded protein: CASTQTGTSFQFF.

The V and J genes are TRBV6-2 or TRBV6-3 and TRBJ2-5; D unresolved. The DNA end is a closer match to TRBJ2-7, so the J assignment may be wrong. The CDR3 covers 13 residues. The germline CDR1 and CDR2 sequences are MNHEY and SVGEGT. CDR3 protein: CASSYSLTYEQYF. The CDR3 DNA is TGTGCCAGCAGTTACTCACTTACCTACGAGCAGTACTTC.

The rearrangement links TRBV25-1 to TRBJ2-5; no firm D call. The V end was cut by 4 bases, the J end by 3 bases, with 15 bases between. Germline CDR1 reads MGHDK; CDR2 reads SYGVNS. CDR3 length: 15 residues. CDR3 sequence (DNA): TGTGCCAGCAGTGGTGCCGAGGTCGGAAAAGAGACCCAGTACTTC. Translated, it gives CASSGAEVGKETQYF.

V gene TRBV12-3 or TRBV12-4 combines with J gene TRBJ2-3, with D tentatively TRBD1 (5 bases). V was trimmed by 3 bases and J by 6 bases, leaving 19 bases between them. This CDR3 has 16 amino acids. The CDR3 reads CASSFTGALPTDTQYF. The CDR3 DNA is TGTGCCAGCAGTTTCACAGGCGCACTCCCCACGGATACGCAGTATTTT.

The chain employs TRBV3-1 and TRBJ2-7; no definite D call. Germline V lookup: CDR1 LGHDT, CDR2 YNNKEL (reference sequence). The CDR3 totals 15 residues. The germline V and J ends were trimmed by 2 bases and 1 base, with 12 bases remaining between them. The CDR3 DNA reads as TGTGCCAGCAGCCAAAATCCAACCGGGTCCTACGAGCAGTACTTC. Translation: CASSQNPTGSYEQYF.

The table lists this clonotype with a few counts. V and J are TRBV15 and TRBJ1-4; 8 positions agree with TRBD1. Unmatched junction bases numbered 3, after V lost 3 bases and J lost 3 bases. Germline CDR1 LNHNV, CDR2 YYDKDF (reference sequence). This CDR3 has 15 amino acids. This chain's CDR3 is CATSSRTGPNEKLFF. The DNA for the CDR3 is TGTGCCACCAGCAGCCGGACAGGGCCTAATGAAAAACTGTTTTTT.

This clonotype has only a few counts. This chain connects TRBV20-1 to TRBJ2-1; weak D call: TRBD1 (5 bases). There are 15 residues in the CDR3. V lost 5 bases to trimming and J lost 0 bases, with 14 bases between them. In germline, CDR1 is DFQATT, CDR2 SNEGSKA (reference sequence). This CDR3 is CSALTGTSSYNEQFF. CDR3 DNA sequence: TGCAGTGCTCTCACAGGTACGAGCTCCTACAATGAGCAGTTCTTC.

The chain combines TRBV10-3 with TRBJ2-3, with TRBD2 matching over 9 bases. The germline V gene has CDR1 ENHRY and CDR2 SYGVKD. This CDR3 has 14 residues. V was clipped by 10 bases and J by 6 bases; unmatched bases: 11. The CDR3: CASSQRGDPDTQYF. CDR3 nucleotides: TGTGCCAGTAGTCAGCGGGGGGACCCGGATACGCAGTATTTT.

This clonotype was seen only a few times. CDR3 loop: CASSLQPINYGYTF. CDR3 DNA: TGTGCCAGCAGTCTACAACCGATCAACTATGGCTACACCTTC. The V gene is TRBV3-1, the J gene TRBJ1-2; D remains unclear. Germline loops: CDR1 LGHDT, CDR2 YNNKEL (reference sequence). V lost 6 bases to trimming and J lost 2 bases, with 13 bases between them. The CDR3 sequence is 14 residues long. The full variable domain, its missing parts supplied by reference TRBV3-1 and TRBJ1-2, is DTAVSQTPKYLVTQMGNDKSIKCEQNLGHDTMYWYKQDSKKFLKIMFSYNNKELIINETVPNRFSPKSPDKAHLNLHINSLELGDSAVYFCASSLQPINYGYTFGSGTRLTVV.

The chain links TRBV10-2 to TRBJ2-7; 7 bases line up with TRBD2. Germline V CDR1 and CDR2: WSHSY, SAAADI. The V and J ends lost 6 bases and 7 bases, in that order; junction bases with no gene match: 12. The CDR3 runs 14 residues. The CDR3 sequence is CASRGGAIDNEQYF. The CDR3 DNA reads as TGCGCCAGCAGGGGAGGGGCGATTGACAATGAGCAGTACTTC.

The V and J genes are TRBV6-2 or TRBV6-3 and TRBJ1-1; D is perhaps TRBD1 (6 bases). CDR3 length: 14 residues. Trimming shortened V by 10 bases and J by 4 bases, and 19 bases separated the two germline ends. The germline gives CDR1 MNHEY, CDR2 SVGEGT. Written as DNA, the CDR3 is TGTGCCACCGGTCTCGGGGGCGTGAGCACTGAAGCTTTCTTT. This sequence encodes CATGLGGVSTEAFF.

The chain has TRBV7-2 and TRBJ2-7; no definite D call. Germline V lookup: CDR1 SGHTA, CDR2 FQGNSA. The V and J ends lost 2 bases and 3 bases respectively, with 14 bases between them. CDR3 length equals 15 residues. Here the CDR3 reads CASSLSFADLYEQYF. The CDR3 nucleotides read TGTGCCAGCAGCTTAAGCTTTGCGGACCTCTACGAGCAGTACTTC.

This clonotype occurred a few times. The CDR3, as DNA: TGTGCCAGCAGTTTCTCTGAGGGATCTTCGGGAGAGCAGTTCTTC. Protein product: CASSFSEGSSGEQFF. The chain carries TRBV6-2 or TRBV6-3 and TRBJ2-1, with D perhaps TRBD2 (5 bases). The V gene's germline CDR1 is MNHEY and CDR2 SVGEGT. V lost 4 bases, J lost 10 bases, and 20 bases lay in between. The CDR3 is made up of 15 amino acids.

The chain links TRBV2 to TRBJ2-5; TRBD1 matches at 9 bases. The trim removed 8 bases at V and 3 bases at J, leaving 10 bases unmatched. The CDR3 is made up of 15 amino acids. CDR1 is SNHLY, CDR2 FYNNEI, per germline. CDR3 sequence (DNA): TGTGCCAGCGCGTGGGACAGGGTAGCGAAAGAGACCCAGTACTTC. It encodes CASAWDRVAKETQYF. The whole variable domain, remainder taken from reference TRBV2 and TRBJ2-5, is EPEVTQTPSHQVTQMGQEVILRCVPISNHLYFYWYRQILGQKVEFLVSFYNNEISEKSEIFDDQFSVERPDGSNFTLKIRSTKLEDSAMYFCASAWDRVAKETQYFGPGTRLLVL.

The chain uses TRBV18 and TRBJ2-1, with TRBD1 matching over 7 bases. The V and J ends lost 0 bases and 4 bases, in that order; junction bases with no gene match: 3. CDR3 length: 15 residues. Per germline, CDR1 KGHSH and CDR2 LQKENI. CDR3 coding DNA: TGTGCCAGCTCACCACCGGGACAGCCTTACAATGAGCAGTTCTTC. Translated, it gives CASSPPGQPYNEQFF.

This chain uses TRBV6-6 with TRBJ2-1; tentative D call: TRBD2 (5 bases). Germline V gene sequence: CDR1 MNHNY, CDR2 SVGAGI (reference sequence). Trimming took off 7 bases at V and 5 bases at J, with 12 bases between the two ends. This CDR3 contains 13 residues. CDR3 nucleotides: TGTGCCAGCAAACGGACGGAGGACAATGAGCAGTTCTTC. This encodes CASKRTEDNEQFF.

The CDR3 is CASSPTAAGANVLTF. In DNA form, the CDR3 reads TGTGCCAGCAGTCCTACGGCGGCTGGGGCCAACGTCCTGACTTTC. The rearrangement joins TRBV12-3 or TRBV12-4 to TRBJ2-6; D is undetermined. V lost 5 bases and J lost 2, with 10 bases in between. The CDR3 sequence is 15 residues long.

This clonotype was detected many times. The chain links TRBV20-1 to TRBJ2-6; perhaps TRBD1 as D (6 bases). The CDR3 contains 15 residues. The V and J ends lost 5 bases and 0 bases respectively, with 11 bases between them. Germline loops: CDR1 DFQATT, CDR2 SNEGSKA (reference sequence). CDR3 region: CSAQGSASGANVLTF. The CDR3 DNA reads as TGCAGTGCTCAGGGGTCGGCCTCTGGGGCCAACGTCCTGACTTTC.

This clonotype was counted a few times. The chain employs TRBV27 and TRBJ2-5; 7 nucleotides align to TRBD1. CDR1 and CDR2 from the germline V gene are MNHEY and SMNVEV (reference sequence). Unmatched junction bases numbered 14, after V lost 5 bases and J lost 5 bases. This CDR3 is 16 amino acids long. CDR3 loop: CASSRTQGKALETQYF. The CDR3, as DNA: TGTGCCAGCAGTAGGACACAGGGGAAGGCTTTGGAGACCCAGTACTTC.